These 8 T cell receptor beta chains were sequenced from one sample in a study of blood T cell repertoires in COVID-19. The method was immunoSEQ multiplex PCR; TCRdb's version includes in-frame clones alone and lacks a portion of them. The sample contains some 160,000 clones, approximately 91% of which appear only once. The specimen sequenced was peripheral blood. All receptors derive from a young man with COVID-19, enrolled during active disease.

The CDR3 spells CASRSTDAAGNTIYF. In DNA, the CDR3 is TGTGCCAGCAGGTCGACAGACGCGGCTGGAAACACCATATATTTT. The gene calls are TRBV11-2 and TRBJ1-3, with D possibly being TRBD1 (5 bases). Trimming took off 6 bases at V and 2 bases at J, with 14 bases between the two ends. Looked up from germline, CDR1 is SGHAT and CDR2 is FQNNGV. The CDR3 is 15 residues long. The whole variable domain, filled in from reference TRBV11-2 and TRBJ1-3, reads EAGVAQSPRYKIIEKRQSVAFWCNPISGHATLYWYQQILGQGPKLLIQFQNNGVVDDSQLPKDRFSAERLKGVDSTLKIQPAKLEDSAVYLCASRSTDAAGNTIYFGEGSWLTVV.

The chain is built from TRBV6-5 and TRBJ2-7, with 9 bases fitting TRBD1. V lost 6 bases to trimming and J lost 3 bases; unmatched junction nucleotides: 9. Germline-derived CDR1 and CDR2 are MNHEY and SVGAGI. CDR3 length: 15 residues. CDR3 amino acids: CASRLGQGRRYEQYF. The CDR3 nucleotides are TGTGCCAGCAGACTCGGACAGGGGAGGCGCTACGAGCAGTACTTC.

The rearrangement uses TRBV27 and TRBJ2-7; perhaps TRBD2 as D (6 bases). The CDR3 has 15 amino acids. Trimming took 2 bases from V and 2 from J, leaving 13 bases between them. Germline values: CDR1 MNHEY, CDR2 SMNVEV (reference sequence). The CDR3 nucleotides read TGTGCCAGCAGTTTAATGGTGGGGGGTCCCTACGAGCAGTACTTC. This gives the protein CASSLMVGGPYEQYF.

This chain's CDR3 is CASSFARGDTQYF. Here the CDR3 DNA reads TGTGCCAGCAGCTTCGCCAGGGGCGATACGCAGTATTTT. This chain connects TRBV4-2 to TRBJ2-3, with D tentatively TRBD1 (6 bases). The CDR3 loop spans 13 amino acids. Per germline, CDR1 LGHNA and CDR2 YNFKEQ. Trimming shortened V by 5 bases and J by 6 bases, and 12 bases separated the two germline ends.

This chain uses TRBV6-5 with TRBJ1-5, with D unclear. CDR3 length equals 14 residues. V was trimmed by 6 bases and J by 7 bases, leaving 16 bases between them. The germline V gene has CDR1 MNHEY and CDR2 SVGAGI. The CDR3 nucleotides are TGTGCCAGCAGCGCCGAGCAGGATCAGCAGCCCCAGCATTTT. Encoded protein: CASSAEQDQQPQHF.

CDR3 nucleotide sequence: TGTGCCAGCAGTTTATCGGGACTAGGGTTAACCTACGAGCAGTACTTC. This gives the protein CASSLSGLGLTYEQYF. This rearrangement joins TRBV28 to TRBJ2-7; 8 bases align to TRBD2. CDR3 size: 16 residues. The trim removed 1 base at V and 2 bases at J, leaving 7 bases unmatched. CDR1 is MDHEN, CDR2 SYDVKM, per germline.

In this sample, this clone turned up a few times. V usage is TRBV2 and J usage is TRBJ1-5; D perhaps matches TRBD1 (5 bases). Germline-derived CDR1 and CDR2 are SNHLY and FYNNEI. The ends were cut back, 2 bases at V and 6 bases at J, with 17 bases in the middle. CDR3 length: 16 residues. CDR3 in DNA: TGTGCCAGCAGTGAATTCGGTAGGGGTACCGCTCAGCCCCAGCATTTT. It yields the protein CASSEFGRGTAQPQHF.

The chain uses TRBV11-3 and TRBJ2-1, with 11 positions matching TRBD2. Germline lookup yields CDR1 SGHNT and CDR2 YENEEA. The V and J ends lost 5 bases and 5 bases, in that order; junction bases with no gene match: 5. This CDR3 comprises 15 residues. This chain's CDR3 is CASSVLAGADNEQFF. The CDR3 bases are TGTGCCAGCAGCGTACTAGCGGGAGCTGACAATGAGCAGTTCTTC.